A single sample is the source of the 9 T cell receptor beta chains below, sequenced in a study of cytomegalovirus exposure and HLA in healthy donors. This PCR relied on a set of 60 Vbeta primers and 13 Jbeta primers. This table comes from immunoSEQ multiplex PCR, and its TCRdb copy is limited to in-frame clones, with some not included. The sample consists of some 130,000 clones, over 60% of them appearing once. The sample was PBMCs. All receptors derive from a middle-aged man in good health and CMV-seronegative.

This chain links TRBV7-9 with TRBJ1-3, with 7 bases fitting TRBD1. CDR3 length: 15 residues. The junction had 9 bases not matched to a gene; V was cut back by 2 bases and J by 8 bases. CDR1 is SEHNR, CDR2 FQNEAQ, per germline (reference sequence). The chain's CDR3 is CASSLLTGFRDTIYF. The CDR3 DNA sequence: TGTGCCAGCAGCTTATTGACAGGGTTTCGCGACACCATATATTTT.

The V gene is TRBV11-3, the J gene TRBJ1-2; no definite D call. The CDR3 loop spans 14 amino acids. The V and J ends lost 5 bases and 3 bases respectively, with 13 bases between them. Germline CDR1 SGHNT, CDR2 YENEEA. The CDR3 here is CASSRDSRDYGYTF. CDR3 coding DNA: TGTGCCAGCAGCCGAGACTCGAGAGACTATGGCTACACCTTC. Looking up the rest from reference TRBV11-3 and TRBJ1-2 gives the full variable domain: EAGVVQSPRYKIIEKKQPVAFWCNPISGHNTLYWYLQNLGQGPELLIRYENEEAVDDSQLPKDRFSAERLKGVDSTLKIQPAELGDSAVYLCASSRDSRDYGYTFGSGTRLTVV.

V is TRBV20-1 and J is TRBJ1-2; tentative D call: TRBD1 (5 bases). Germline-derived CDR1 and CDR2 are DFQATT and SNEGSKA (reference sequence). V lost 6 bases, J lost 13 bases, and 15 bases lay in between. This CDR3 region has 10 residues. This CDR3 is CSAPHGGFTF. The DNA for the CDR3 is TGCAGTGCCCCCCACGGGGGTTTCACCTTC.

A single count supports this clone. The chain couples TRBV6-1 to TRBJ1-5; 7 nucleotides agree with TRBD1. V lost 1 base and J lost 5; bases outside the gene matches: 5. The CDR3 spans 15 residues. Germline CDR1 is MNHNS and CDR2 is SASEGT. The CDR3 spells CASSEVSGGHQPQHF. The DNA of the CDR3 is TGTGCCAGCAGTGAAGTATCAGGGGGGCATCAGCCCCAGCATTTT.

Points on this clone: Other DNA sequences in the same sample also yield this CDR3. This CDR3 is CASTSSDTQYF. CDR3 nucleotide sequence: TGTGCCAGCACCTCTTCCGATACGCAGTATTTT. The rearrangement uses TRBV28 and TRBJ2-3; D unclear. V shed 7 bases and J shed 6 bases, with 8 bases lying between them. Per the germline V gene, CDR1 is MDHEN and CDR2 is SYDVKM. This CDR3 has 11 residues.

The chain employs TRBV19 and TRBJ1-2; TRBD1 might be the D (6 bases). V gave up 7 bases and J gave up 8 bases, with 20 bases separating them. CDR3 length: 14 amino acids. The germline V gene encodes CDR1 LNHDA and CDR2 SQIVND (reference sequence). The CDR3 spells CASTVRDIRGGYTF. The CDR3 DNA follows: TGTGCCAGTACAGTCCGGGACATTCGTGGAGGCTACACCTTC.

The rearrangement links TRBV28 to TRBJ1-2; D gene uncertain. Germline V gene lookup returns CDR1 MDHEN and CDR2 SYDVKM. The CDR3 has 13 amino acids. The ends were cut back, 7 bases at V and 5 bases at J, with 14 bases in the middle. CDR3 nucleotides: TGTGCCAGCACCGTTCCGGGAGGATATGGCTACACCTTC. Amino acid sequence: CASTVPGGYGYTF.

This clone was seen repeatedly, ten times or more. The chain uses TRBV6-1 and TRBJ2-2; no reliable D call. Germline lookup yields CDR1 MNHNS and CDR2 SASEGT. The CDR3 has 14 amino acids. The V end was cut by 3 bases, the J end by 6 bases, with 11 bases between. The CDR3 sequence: CASSEQTVAGELFF. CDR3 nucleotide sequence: TGTGCCAGCAGTGAGCAAACAGTTGCCGGGGAGCTGTTTTTT.

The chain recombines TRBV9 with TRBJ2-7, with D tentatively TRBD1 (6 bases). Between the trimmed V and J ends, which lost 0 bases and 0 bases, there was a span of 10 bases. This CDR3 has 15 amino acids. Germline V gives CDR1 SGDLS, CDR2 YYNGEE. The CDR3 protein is CASSVGAGVSYEQYF. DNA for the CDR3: TGTGCCAGCAGCGTAGGGGCAGGGGTCTCCTACGAGCAGTACTTC.